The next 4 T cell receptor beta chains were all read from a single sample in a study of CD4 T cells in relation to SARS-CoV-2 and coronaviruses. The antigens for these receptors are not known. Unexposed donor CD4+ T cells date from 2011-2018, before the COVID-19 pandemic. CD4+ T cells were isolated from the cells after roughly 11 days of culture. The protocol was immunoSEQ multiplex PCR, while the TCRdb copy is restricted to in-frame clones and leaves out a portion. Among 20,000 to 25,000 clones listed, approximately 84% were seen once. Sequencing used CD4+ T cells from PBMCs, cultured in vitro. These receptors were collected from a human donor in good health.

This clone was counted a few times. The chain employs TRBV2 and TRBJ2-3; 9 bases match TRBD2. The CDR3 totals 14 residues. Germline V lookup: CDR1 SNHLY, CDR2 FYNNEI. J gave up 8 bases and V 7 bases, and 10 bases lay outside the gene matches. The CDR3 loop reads CASTIAGAGRTQYF. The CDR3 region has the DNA TGTGCCAGCACCATAGCGGGAGCAGGCCGTACGCAGTATTTT.

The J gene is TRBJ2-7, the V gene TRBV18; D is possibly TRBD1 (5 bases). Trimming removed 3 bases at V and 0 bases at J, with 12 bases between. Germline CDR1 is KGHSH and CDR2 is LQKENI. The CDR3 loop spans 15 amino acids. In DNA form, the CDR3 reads TGTGCCAGCTCACCCAACAGGATTAGCTCCTACGAGCAGTACTTC. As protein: CASSPNRISSYEQYF.

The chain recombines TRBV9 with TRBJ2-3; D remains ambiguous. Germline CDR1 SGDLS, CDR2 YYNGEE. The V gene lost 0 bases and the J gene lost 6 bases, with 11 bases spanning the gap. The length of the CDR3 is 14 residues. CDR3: CASSVALVGDTQYF. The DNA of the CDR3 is TGTGCCAGCAGCGTAGCTCTAGTCGGGGATACGCAGTATTTT.

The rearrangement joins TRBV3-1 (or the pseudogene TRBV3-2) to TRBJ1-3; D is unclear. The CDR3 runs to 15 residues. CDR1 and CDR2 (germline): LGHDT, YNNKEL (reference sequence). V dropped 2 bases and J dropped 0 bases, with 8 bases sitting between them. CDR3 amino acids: CASSQTWDSGNTIYF. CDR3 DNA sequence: TGTGCCAGCAGCCAAACCTGGGACTCTGGAAACACCATATATTTT.